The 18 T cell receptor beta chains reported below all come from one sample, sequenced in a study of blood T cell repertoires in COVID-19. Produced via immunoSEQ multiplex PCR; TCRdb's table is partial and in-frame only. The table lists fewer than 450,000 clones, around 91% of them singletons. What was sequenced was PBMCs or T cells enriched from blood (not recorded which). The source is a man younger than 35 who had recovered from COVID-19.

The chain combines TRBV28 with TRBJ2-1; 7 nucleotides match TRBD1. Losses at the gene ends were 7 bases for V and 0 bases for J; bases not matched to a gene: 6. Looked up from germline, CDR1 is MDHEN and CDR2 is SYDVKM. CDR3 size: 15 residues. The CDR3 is CASMGTEISYNEQFF. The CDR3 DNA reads TGTGCCAGCATGGGGACAGAAATCTCCTACAATGAGCAGTTCTTC.

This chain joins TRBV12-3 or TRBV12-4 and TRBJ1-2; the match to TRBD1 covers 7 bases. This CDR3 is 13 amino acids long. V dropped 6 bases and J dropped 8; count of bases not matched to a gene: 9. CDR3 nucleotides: TGTGCCAGCAGCCCCTCGACAGGGACCGGCTACACCTTC. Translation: CASSPSTGTGYTF.

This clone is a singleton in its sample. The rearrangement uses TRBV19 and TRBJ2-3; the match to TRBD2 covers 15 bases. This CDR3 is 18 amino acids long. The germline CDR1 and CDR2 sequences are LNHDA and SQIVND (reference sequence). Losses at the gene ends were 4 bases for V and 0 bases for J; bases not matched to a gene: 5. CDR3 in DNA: TGTGCCAGTAGTAACGAAGGACTAGCGGGGGGGAGCACAGATACGCAGTATTTT. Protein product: CASSNEGLAGGSTDTQYF.

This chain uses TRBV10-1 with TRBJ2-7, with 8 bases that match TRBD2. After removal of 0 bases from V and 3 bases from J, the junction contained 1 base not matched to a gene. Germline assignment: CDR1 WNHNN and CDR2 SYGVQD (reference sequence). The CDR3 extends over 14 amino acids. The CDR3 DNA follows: TGCGCCAGCAGTGAGTCGGGACTAGACTACGAGCAGTACTTC. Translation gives CASSESGLDYEQYF.

This CDR3 is CASSREGTANTGELFF. DNA of the CDR3: TGTGCCAGCAGCCGAGAGGGGACAGCGAACACCGGGGAGCTGTTTTTT. The chain joins TRBV28 to TRBJ2-2; 7 nucleotides line up with TRBD1. Germline CDR1 MDHEN, CDR2 SYDVKM. The CDR3 has 16 amino acids. V was pared by 6 bases and J by 0 bases, with 7 bases of the junction left unmatched. Supplemented by reference TRBV28 and TRBJ2-2, the full variable domain reads DVKVTQSSRYLVKRTGEKVFLECVQDMDHENMFWYRQDPGLGLRLIYFSYDVKMKEKGDIPEGYSVSREKKERFSLILESASTNQTSMYLCASSREGTANTGELFFGEGSRLTVL.

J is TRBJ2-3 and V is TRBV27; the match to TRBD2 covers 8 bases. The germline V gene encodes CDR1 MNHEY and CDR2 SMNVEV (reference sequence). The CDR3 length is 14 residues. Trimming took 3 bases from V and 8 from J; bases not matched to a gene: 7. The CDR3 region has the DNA TGTGCCAGCAGTTTCAGCGGGAGATTGGGTACGCAGTATTTT. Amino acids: CASSFSGRLGTQYF.

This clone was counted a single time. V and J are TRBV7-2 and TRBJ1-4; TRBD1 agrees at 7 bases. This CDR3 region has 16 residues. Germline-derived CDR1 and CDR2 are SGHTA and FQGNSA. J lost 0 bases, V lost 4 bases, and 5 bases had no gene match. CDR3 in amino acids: CASSSGQFATNEKLFF. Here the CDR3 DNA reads TGTGCCAGCAGCTCGGGACAGTTTGCAACTAATGAAAAACTGTTTTTT.

The CDR3 DNA reads TGTGCCACCAGCACATATTTGACAGCCGACTATGGCTACACCTTC. Its translation is CATSTYLTADYGYTF. The chain couples TRBV15 to TRBJ1-2, with D possibly matching TRBD1 (5 bases). CDR1 and CDR2 from the germline V gene are LNHNV and YYDKDF (reference sequence). This CDR3 comprises 15 residues. Trimming left V 4 bases short and J 3 bases short, with 15 bases between.

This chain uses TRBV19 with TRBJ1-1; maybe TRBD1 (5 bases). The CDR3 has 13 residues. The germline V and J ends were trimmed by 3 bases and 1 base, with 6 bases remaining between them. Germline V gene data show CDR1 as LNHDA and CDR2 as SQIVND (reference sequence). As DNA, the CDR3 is TGTGCCAGTAGTATGACAGCGAACACTGAAGCTTTCTTT. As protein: CASSMTANTEAFF.

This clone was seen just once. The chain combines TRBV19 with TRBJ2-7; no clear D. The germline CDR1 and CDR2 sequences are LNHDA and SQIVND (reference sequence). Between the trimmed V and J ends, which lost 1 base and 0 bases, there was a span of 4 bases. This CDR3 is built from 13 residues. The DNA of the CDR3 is TGTGCCAGTAGTATAGTAATCTCCTACGAGCAGTACTTC. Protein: CASSIVISYEQYF.

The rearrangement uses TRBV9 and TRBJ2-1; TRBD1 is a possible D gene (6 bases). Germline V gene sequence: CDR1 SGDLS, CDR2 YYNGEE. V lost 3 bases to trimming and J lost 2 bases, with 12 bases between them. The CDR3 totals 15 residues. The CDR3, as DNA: TGTGCCAGCAGCGCTACACAGGGTACCTACAATGAGCAGTTCTTC. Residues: CASSATQGTYNEQFF.

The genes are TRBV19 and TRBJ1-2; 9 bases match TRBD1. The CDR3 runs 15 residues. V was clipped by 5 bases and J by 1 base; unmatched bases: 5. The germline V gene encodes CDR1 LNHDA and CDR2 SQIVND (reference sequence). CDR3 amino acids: CASSSGTGRNYGYTF. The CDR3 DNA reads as TGTGCCAGTAGTTCCGGGACAGGGCGTAACTATGGCTACACCTTC.

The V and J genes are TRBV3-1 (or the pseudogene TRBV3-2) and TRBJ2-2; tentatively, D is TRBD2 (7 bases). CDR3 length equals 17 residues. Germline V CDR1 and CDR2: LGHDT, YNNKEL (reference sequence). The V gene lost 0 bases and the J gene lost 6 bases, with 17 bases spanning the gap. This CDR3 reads CASSQDRGRGIAGELFF. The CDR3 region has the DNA TGTGCCAGCAGCCAAGATCGAGGGAGGGGGATTGCCGGGGAGCTGTTTTTT.

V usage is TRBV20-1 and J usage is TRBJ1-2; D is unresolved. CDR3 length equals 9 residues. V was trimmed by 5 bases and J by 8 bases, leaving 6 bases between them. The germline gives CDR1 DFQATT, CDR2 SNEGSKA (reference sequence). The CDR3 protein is CSAGEGYTF. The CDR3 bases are TGCAGTGCTGGGGAGGGCTACACCTTC.

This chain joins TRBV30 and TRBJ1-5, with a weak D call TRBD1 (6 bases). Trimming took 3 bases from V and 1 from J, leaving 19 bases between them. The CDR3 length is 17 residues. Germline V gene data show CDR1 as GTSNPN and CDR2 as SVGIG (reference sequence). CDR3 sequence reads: CAWSPLGGAGSNQPQHF. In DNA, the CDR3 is TGTGCCTGGAGCCCATTAGGGGGGGCTGGAAGCAATCAGCCCCAGCATTTT. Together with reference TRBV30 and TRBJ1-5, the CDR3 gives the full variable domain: SQTIHQWPATLVQPVGSPLSLECTVEGTSNPNLYWYRQAAGRGLQLLFYSVGIGQISSEVPQNLSASRPQDRQFILSSKKLLLSDSGFYLCAWSPLGGAGSNQPQHFGDGTRLSIL.

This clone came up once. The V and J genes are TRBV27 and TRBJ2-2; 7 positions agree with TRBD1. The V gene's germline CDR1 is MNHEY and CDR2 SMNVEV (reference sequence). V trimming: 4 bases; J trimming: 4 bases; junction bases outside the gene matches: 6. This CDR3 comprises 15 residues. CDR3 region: CASSSTGSGTGELFF. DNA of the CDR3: TGTGCCAGCAGTTCGACAGGGTCGGGCACCGGGGAGCTGTTTTTT.

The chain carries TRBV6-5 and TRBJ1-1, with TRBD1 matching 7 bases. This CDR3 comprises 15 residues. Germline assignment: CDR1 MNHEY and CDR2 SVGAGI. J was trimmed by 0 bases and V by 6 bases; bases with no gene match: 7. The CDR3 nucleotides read TGTGCCAGCAGACGACGGGACAGCTTGAACACTGAAGCTTTCTTT. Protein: CASRRRDSLNTEAFF.

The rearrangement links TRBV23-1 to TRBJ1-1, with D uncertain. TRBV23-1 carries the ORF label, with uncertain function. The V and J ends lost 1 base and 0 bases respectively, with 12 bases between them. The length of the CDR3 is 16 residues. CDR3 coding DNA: TGCGCCAGCAGTCAATTCGGGGAGATCATGAACACTGAAGCTTTCTTT. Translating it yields CASSQFGEIMNTEAFF.